This is a list of T cell receptor beta chains from one sample in a study of vaccination effects on CD4 cells after COVID-19. For these TCRs, the target antigens are not known. The table came from immunoSEQ multiplex PCR; TCRdb's copy has only in-frame clones and leaves some out. Of 60,000 to 70,000 clones in the sample, about four fifths are singletons; the top ten hold more than 2%. This sample comprised CD4+ T cells from PBMCs cultured with HCoV-229E spike peptides, obtained before COVID-19 vaccination. The source of these receptors is a human donor who received a COVID-19 vaccine. Both conserved end residues are part of each CDR3. The order of the fields is clone size, J gene, V gene, D gene, CDR3 DNA, CDR3 protein. A D gene is named only where the DNA matches it firmly. Size is omitted from some rows. Given values are once, few, many or a class for expanded clones.

clone size: NA; J gene: TRBJ2-5; V gene: TRBV25-1; D gene: TRBD2; CDR3 DNA: TGTGCCAGCAGTGAATACCCCGGGACTAGCGGGGGAGAGACCCAGTACTTC; CDR3 protein: CASSEYPGTSGGETQYF
clone size: few; J gene: TRBJ2-3; V gene: TRBV19; D gene: TRBD2; CDR3 DNA: TGTGCCAGTAGTATAGTCTCAGCGGGGCCCACAGATACGCAGTATTTT; CDR3 protein: CASSIVSAGPTDTQYF
clone size: NA; J gene: TRBJ2-3; V gene: TRBV18; D gene: NA; CDR3 DNA: TGTGCCAGCTCACCTGGGGCCAAGCCAGGGGATACGCAGTATTTT; CDR3 protein: CASSPGAKPGDTQYF
clone size: NA; J gene: TRBJ2-3; V gene: TRBV5-4; D gene: TRBD2; CDR3 DNA: TGTGCCAGCAGCTTGCGGCGAGCGGGGGGCCGCACAGATACGCAGTATTTT; CDR3 protein: CASSLRRAGGRTDTQYF
clone size: few; J gene: TRBJ1-3; V gene: TRBV6-1; D gene: NA; CDR3 DNA: TGTGCCAGCAGTGAAGGGGGTGGAAACACCATATATTTT; CDR3 protein: CASSEGGGNTIYF
clone size: NA; J gene: TRBJ2-1; V gene: TRBV2; D gene: NA; CDR3 DNA: TGTGCCAGCGATACAGCTTACAATGAGCAGTTCTTC; CDR3 protein: CASDTAYNEQFF
clone size: NA; J gene: TRBJ1-2; V gene: TRBV9; D gene: TRBD1; CDR3 DNA: TGTGCCAGCAGCTCGACAGGGAAGAGCTATGGCTACACCTTC; CDR3 protein: CASSSTGKSYGYTF
clone size: NA; J gene: TRBJ1-1; V gene: TRBV7-9; D gene: NA; CDR3 DNA: TGTGCCAGCAGCTCTACAGGAATCACTGAAGCTTTCTTT; CDR3 protein: CASSSTGITEAFF
clone size: NA; J gene: TRBJ1-4; V gene: TRBV4-1; D gene: NA; CDR3 DNA: TGCGCCAGCCGGGCCGAGGGTAGAGAAAAACTGTTTTTT; CDR3 protein: CASRAEGREKLFF
clone size: few; J gene: TRBJ2-2; V gene: TRBV5-8; D gene: TRBD1; CDR3 DNA: TGTGCCAGCAGTTCCGGGACAGGGGTAAACACCGGGGAGCTGTTTTTT; CDR3 protein: CASSSGTGVNTGELFF
clone size: few; J gene: TRBJ1-4; V gene: TRBV2; D gene: NA; CDR3 DNA: TGTGCCAGCAGTGAATTGACAGTTGATGAAAAACTGTTTTTT; CDR3 protein: CASSELTVDEKLFF
clone size: NA; J gene: TRBJ2-1; V gene: TRBV3-1/TRBV3-2; D gene: TRBD2; CDR3 DNA: TGTGCCAGCAGCTCTAGCGGGGGGTCCTACAATGAGCAGTTCTTC; CDR3 protein: CASSSSGGSYNEQFF
clone size: NA; J gene: TRBJ1-2; V gene: TRBV9; D gene: TRBD1; CDR3 DNA: TGTGCCAGCAGCGCACCGGGACAGGGGGCCCTCTATGGCTACACCTTC; CDR3 protein: CASSAPGQGALYGYTF